Presented here are 4 T cell receptor beta chains from one specimen sequenced in a study of blood T cell repertoires in COVID-19. Assay used: immunoSEQ multiplex PCR; TCRdb lists only in-frame clones, some missing. The sample consists of 390,000 or so clones, about 89% of them appearing once. The sequenced sample was peripheral blood. All receptors derive from a woman under 40 with COVID-19, enrolled during active disease.

This chain joins TRBV7-6 and TRBJ1-6; D call uncertain. V gave up 5 bases and J gave up 7 bases, with 12 bases separating them. Germline CDR1 SGHVS, CDR2 FNYEAQ. The CDR3 covers 14 residues. CDR3 DNA sequence: TGTGCCAGCAGCCCCCTGTCGGTGAATTCACCCCTCCACTTT. Protein sequence: CASSPLSVNSPLHF.

This chain joins TRBV6-6 and TRBJ1-5; 8 bases map to TRBD1. The length of the CDR3 is 15 residues. Germline values: CDR1 MNHNY, CDR2 SVGAGI (reference sequence). The V and J ends lost 0 bases and 4 bases, in that order; junction bases with no gene match: 2. The CDR3 is CASSYSTGVNQPQHF. The CDR3 nucleotides read TGTGCCAGCAGTTACTCGACAGGGGTGAATCAGCCCCAGCATTTT.

The chain uses TRBV13 and TRBJ2-1; 7 nucleotides align to TRBD2. CDR3 length equals 14 residues. The germline V gene has CDR1 PRHDT and CDR2 FYEKMQ (reference sequence). The junction had 2 bases not matched to a gene; V was cut back by 3 bases and J by 3 bases. The DNA for the CDR3 is TGTGCCAGCAGCTTTAGCGGGTACTACAATGAGCAGTTCTTC. Translated: CASSFSGYYNEQFF. Based on the CDR3 plus reference TRBV13 and TRBJ2-1, the full variable domain is AAGVIQSPRHLIKEKRETATLKCYPIPRHDTVYWYQQGPGQDPQFLISFYEKMQSDKGSIPDRFSAQQFSDYHSELNMSSLELGDSALYFCASSFSGYYNEQFFGPGTRLTVL.

The chain uses TRBV2 and TRBJ2-3; D possibly corresponds to TRBD2 (6 bases). The CDR3 consists of 13 residues. V was trimmed by 4 bases and J by 6 bases, leaving 11 bases between them. Germline V gene lookup returns CDR1 SNHLY and CDR2 FYNNEI. Written as DNA, the CDR3 is TGTGCCAGCAGTGCCGGGAGAAGGGATACGCAGTATTTT. Its translation: CASSAGRRDTQYF.